The entry below gives a single T cell receptor (beta chain) sequence along with its context. This entry comes from a study of T cells in women clearing cervical HPV infection. The method was immunoSEQ multiplex PCR; TCRdb's version includes in-frame clones alone and lacks a portion of them. This listing includes around 31,000 clones. The source of this sequence is a woman aged 18 to 75 with a cervical HPV16 infection that either progressed to CIN3+ or cleared (not recorded which). Sequences were obtained from blood buffy coat.

The CDR3 DNA, read in part, is TGTGCCAGCAGCCTGGGTACGAGGGGCAATCAGCCC. It specifies CASSLGTRGNQP. From start to end, the CDR3 is CASSLGTRGNQPQHF. The V and J genes are TRBV11-2 and TRBJ1-5; D gene ambiguous. Read coverage stops 3 residues before the CDR3 terminus; the germline J gene supplies the remainder. The CDR3 length is 15 residues. Per germline, CDR1 SGHAT and CDR2 FQNNGV. V was clipped by 5 bases and J by 2 bases, with 13 bases between them.